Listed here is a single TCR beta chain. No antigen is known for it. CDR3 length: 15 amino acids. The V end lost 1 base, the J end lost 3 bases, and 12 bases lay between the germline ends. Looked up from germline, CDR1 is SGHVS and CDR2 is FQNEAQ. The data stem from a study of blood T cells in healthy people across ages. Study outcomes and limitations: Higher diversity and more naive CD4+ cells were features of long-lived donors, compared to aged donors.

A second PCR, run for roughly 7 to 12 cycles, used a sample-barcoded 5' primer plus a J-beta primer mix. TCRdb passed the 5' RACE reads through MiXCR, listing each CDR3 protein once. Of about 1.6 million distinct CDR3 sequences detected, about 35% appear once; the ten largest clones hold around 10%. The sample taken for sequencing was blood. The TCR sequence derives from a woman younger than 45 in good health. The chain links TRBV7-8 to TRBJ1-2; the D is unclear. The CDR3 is CASSLGGNWDYGYTF. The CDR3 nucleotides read TGTGCCAGCAGCTTAGGCGGCAACTGGGACTATGGCTACACCTTC.